Here is one TCR beta chain with its context. The table came from immunoSEQ multiplex PCR; TCRdb's copy has only in-frame clones and leaves some out. The table lists under 60,000 clones, about 86% of them singletons. Germline CDR1 reads LNHDA; CDR2 reads SQIVND (reference sequence). Trimming removed 9 bases at V and 0 bases at J, with 8 bases between. CDR3 length: 13 amino acids. This entry belongs to a study of PD-L1 blockade in urothelial cancer. Noted time point: pretreatment peripheral blood. Patients each gave 1 to 8 samples, pretreatment and on-treatment. The TCR comes from a man between 65 and 85 years old with urothelial cancer. The genes are TRBV19 and TRBJ1-4, with unresolved D. Source: PBMCs, taken around atezolizumab (anti-PD-L1) treatment. CDR3 amino acids: CASHSATNEKLFF. In DNA form, the CDR3 reads TGTGCCAGCCACAGTGCAACTAATGAAAAACTGTTTTTT.